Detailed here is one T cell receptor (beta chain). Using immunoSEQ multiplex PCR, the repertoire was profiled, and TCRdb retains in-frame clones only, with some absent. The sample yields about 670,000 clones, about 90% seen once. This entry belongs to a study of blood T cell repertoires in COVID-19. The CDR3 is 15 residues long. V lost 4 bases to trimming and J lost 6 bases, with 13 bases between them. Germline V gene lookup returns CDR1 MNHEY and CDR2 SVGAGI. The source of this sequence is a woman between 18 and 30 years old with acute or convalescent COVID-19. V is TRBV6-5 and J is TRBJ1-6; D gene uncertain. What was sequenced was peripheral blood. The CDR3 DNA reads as TGTGCCAGCAGTTTGGAGACGGGTACTAATTCACCCCTCCACTTT. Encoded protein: CASSLETGTNSPLHF.